The rows below give T cell receptor beta chains drawn from one sample of a study of early T cells in non-severe SARS-CoV-2 infection. TCRdb reprocessed the 5' RACE reads via MiXCR and lists one record per CDR3 protein. This table holds 68,000 or so distinct CDR3 sequences, around 13% found once. The source material was whole blood. Receptors were obtained from an adult who was a healthcare worker with PCR-confirmed SARS-CoV-2 infection or an uninfected control (not recorded which). CDR3s include the opening cysteine and the closing phenylalanine or tryptophan. Fields, in order: clone size, V gene, J gene, D gene, CDR3 DNA, CDR3 protein. D genes are given only for firm matches. Clone sizes are given selectively: once, few, many, or a class where the clone is expanded.

size: many; V: TRBV25-1; J: TRBJ1-4; D: TRBD1; DNA: TGTGCCAGCAGTGCATCGACAGGGAATAATGAAAAACTGTTTTTT; CDR3: CASSASTGNNEKLFF
size: many; V: TRBV3-1; J: TRBJ2-2; D: TRBD2; DNA: TGTGCCAGCAGCCAGTCACCGGGGCTAGCGGTCACCGGGGAGCTGTTTTTT; CDR3: CASSQSPGLAVTGELFF
size: few; V: TRBV5-1; J: TRBJ2-1; D: TRBD1; DNA: TGCGCCAGCAGGACCGGGACAGGGAGGAATGAGCAGTTCTTC; CDR3: CASRTGTGRNEQFF
size: NA; V: TRBV5-4; J: TRBJ2-3; D: NA; DNA: TGTGCCAGCAGCTTGTCCGGCCCAGATACGCAGTATTTT; CDR3: CASSLSGPDTQYF
size: NA; V: TRBV6-2/TRBV6-3; J: TRBJ1-1; D: NA; DNA: TGTGCCAGCAGCATGAGGGGGAACACTGAAGCTTTCTTT; CDR3: CASSMRGNTEAFF
size: many; V: TRBV6-6; J: TRBJ1-1; D: NA; DNA: TGTGCCAGCAGTTACGAGGGCCCGAACACTGAAGCTTTCTTT; CDR3: CASSYEGPNTEAFF
size: many; V: TRBV2; J: TRBJ1-1; D: TRBD1; DNA: TGTGCCATCAGGGGGCCCACTGAAGCTTTCTTT; CDR3: CAIRGPTEAFF
size: NA; V: TRBV2; J: TRBJ2-1; D: NA; DNA: TGTGCCAGCAGTGAACTGGGCAGCGGCAATGAGCAGTTCTTC; CDR3: CASSELGSGNEQFF
size: NA; V: TRBV7-2; J: TRBJ2-2; D: TRBD2; DNA: TGTGCCAGCAGCCCCTTTGCGGGGGGGCTCTCCGGGGAGCTGTTTTTT; CDR3: CASSPFAGGLSGELFF
size: many; V: TRBV6-2/TRBV6-3; J: TRBJ1-1; D: TRBD1; DNA: TGTGCCAGCACCCAGGGGGGGAACACTGAAGCTTTCTTT; CDR3: CASTQGGNTEAFF
size: many; V: TRBV30; J: TRBJ1-2; D: TRBD1; DNA: TGTGCCTGGAGTGTACTTCTGACAGGGGGTGGCTATGGCTACACCTTC; CDR3: CAWSVLLTGGGYGYTF
size: NA; V: TRBV2; J: TRBJ1-3; D: NA; DNA: TGTGCCAGCAGAGGGGACCGCGATAGAGGGGCGAACACCATATATTTT; CDR3: CASRGDRDRGANTIYF
size: NA; V: TRBV7-6; J: TRBJ1-6; D: NA; DNA: TGTGCCAGCAGCTTACGGGATAATTCACCCCTCCACTTT; CDR3: CASSLRDNSPLHF
size: many; V: TRBV6-2/TRBV6-3; J: TRBJ1-5; D: TRBD1; DNA: TGTGCCAGCAGTTACGGGACAGGGGCTGGTCAGCCCCAGCATTTT; CDR3: CASSYGTGAGQPQHF
size: many; V: TRBV20-1; J: TRBJ1-4; D: NA; DNA: TGCAGTGCGGGCGGGACGGTTAATGAAAAACTGTTTTTT; CDR3: CSAGGTVNEKLFF
size: few; V: TRBV12-3/TRBV12-4; J: TRBJ2-3; D: NA; DNA: TGTGCCAGCAGTTTAGGGGCAGTAGTGGATACGCAGTATTTT; CDR3: CASSLGAVVDTQYF
size: few; V: TRBV24-1; J: TRBJ2-3; D: NA; DNA: TGTGCCACCAGTGACAACACAGATACGCAGTATTTT; CDR3: CATSDNTDTQYF
size: NA; V: TRBV10-3; J: TRBJ1-1; D: NA; DNA: TGTGCCATCGTCCGGGTGTTAAACACTGAAGCTTTCTTT; CDR3: CAIVRVLNTEAFF
size: many; V: TRBV29-1; J: TRBJ1-2; D: NA; DNA: TGCAGCGTTGATACCCGGGACGACTATGGCTACACCTTC; CDR3: CSVDTRDDYGYTF
size: many; V: TRBV7-8; J: TRBJ2-7; D: NA; DNA: TGTGCCAGCAGCACCAACAGGTCCCCTTACGAGCAGTACTTC; CDR3: CASSTNRSPYEQYF
size: many; V: TRBV2; J: TRBJ2-2; D: NA; DNA: TGTGCCAGCAAGGGGTGGGACACCGGGGAGCTGTTTTTT; CDR3: CASKGWDTGELFF
size: few; V: TRBV19; J: TRBJ1-5; D: NA; DNA: TGTGCCAGTAGTATAGGACGGGGGGCGGATCAGCCCCAGCATTTT; CDR3: CASSIGRGADQPQHF